This entry lists 14 T cell receptor beta chains sequenced from one sample in a study of CD8 T cells in ankylosing spondylitis. Study-level findings and limits: About eight highly homologous variants made up a TCR beta motif that seemed to typify ankylosing spondylitis blood.

Their recognized antigens are unknown. Using its own MiXCR run on the 5' RACE reads, TCRdb lists one record per CDR3 protein. The table lists about 460,000 distinct CDR3 sequences, roughly 5.2% of them singletons. Sequencing used blood, either unsorted or a sorted T cell fraction (not recorded which). These receptor sequences come from a male donor with ankylosing spondylitis.

This clonotype was detected ten times or more. The chain employs TRBV5-1 and TRBJ2-3; D is undetermined. This CDR3 contains 13 residues. Looked up from germline, CDR1 is SGHRS and CDR2 is YFSETQ. V gave up 4 bases and J gave up 5 bases, with 11 bases separating them. CDR3 loop: CASSPNSRDTQYF. CDR3 sequence (DNA): TGCGCCAGCAGCCCGAACTCCAGAGATACGCAGTATTTT.

This sequence joins TRBV30 and TRBJ1-1; tentatively, D is TRBD1 (5 bases). This CDR3 comprises 11 residues. Germline V gives CDR1 GTSNPN, CDR2 SVGIG (reference sequence). This CDR3 reads CAYWGGTEAFF. CDR3 bases: TGTGCTTATTGGGGGGGCACTGAAGCTTTCTTT.

The V and J genes are TRBV4-2 and TRBJ2-3; D call uncertain. Trimming pared 1 base from V and 7 bases from J, leaving 6 bases between. CDR3 size: 12 residues. Germline V gene lookup returns CDR1 LGHNA and CDR2 YNFKEQ. In nucleotides, the CDR3 is TGTGCCAGCAGCCAAGTTGAGAATACGCAGTATTTT. It yields the protein CASSQVENTQYF.

This clonotype was observed many times. This chain links TRBV20-1 with TRBJ1-1; D unclear. The CDR3 is made up of 13 amino acids. CDR1 is DFQATT, CDR2 SNEGSKA, per germline (reference sequence). Trimming stripped 6 bases from V and 1 base from J, with 12 bases between. The DNA for the CDR3 is TGCAGTGCCGAACGATGGCCGAACACTGAAGCTTTCTTT. It specifies CSAERWPNTEAFF.

This clonotype was observed at least ten times. The CDR3 region is CASSPRGTGGGLNEAFF. The CDR3 DNA sequence: TGTGCCAGCTCACCAAGGGGGACAGGGGGCGGGCTTAATGAAGCTTTCTTT. V is TRBV18 and J is TRBJ1-1; 12 positions match TRBD1. Looked up from germline, CDR1 is KGHSH and CDR2 is LQKENI. J gave up 7 bases and V 2 bases, and 11 bases lay outside the gene matches. CDR3 length: 17 residues. The variable domain in full, with the rest retrieved from reference TRBV18 and TRBJ1-1, is NAGVMQNPRHLVRRRGQEARLRCSPMKGHSHVYWYRQLPEEGLKFMVYLQKENIIDESGMPKERFSAEFPKEGPSILRIQQVVRGDSAAYFCASSPRGTGGGLNEAFFGQGTRLTVV.

In this sample, this clonotype turned up many times. The rearrangement uses TRBV4-2 and TRBJ2-7; TRBD2 aligns across 16 bases. Germline-derived CDR1 and CDR2 are LGHNA and YNFKEQ. V lost 4 bases to trimming and J lost 4 bases; unmatched junction nucleotides: 1. This CDR3 spans 15 amino acids. Here the CDR3 DNA reads TGTGCCAGCAGCCCGGGACTAGCGGGAGGGTACGAGCAGTACTTC. It encodes CASSPGLAGGYEQYF.

This clonotype came up many times. This chain uses TRBV5-6 with TRBJ2-1, with no clear D. The germline V gene has CDR1 SGHDT and CDR2 YYEEEE. Trimming took off 4 bases at V and 3 bases at J, with 14 bases between the two ends. The CDR3 sequence is 15 residues long. The CDR3 loop reads CASSPGPGLYNEQFF. In DNA, the CDR3 is TGTGCCAGCAGCCCGGGTCCCGGGCTCTACAATGAGCAGTTCTTC.

There are many counts of this clonotype. J is TRBJ1-1 and V is TRBV20-1; the D gene is possibly TRBD1 (5 bases). This CDR3 contains 12 residues. V lost 5 bases to trimming and J lost 5 bases, with 12 bases between them. CDR1 and CDR2 (germline): DFQATT, SNEGSKA (reference sequence). The CDR3 DNA reads TGCAGTGCTCTCCAGGGAAGGACTGAAGCTTTCTTT. Translated: CSALQGRTEAFF.

Ten or more counts support this clonotype. The V and J genes are TRBV5-1 and TRBJ1-1; no clear D gene. In germline, CDR1 is SGHRS, CDR2 YFSETQ. V shed 2 bases and J shed 0 bases, with 14 bases lying between them. This CDR3 region has 16 residues. CDR3 sequence: CASSFGSRTLNTEAFF. CDR3 DNA sequence: TGCGCCAGCAGCTTTGGCAGCAGAACTTTGAACACTGAAGCTTTCTTT. Based on the CDR3 plus reference TRBV5-1 and TRBJ1-1, the full variable domain is KAGVTQTPRYLIKTRGQQVTLSCSPISGHRSVSWYQQTPGQGLQFLFEYFSETQRNKGNFPGRFSGRQFSNSRSEMNVSTLELGDSALYLCASSFGSRTLNTEAFFGQGTRLTVV.

This clonotype has ten or more counts. The J gene is TRBJ1-2, the V gene TRBV4-3; 8 nucleotides agree with TRBD1. This CDR3 is 16 amino acids long. V gave up 5 bases and J gave up 4 bases; unmatched junction bases: 12. Germline V gene sequence: CDR1 LGHNA, CDR2 YSLEER. The CDR3 region is CASSVKEGQEIYGYTF. CDR3 sequence (DNA): TGCGCCAGCAGCGTAAAAGAGGGACAGGAGATCTATGGCTACACCTTC.

The rearrangement links TRBV11-2 to TRBJ2-7, with 7 positions matching TRBD1. This CDR3 spans 15 amino acids. The V segment lost 1 base and the J segment 4 bases; nucleotides outside the gene matches: 7. Germline CDR1 and CDR2: SGHAT and FQNNGV. The CDR3 nucleotides are TGTGCCAGCAGCTTAGTAAGGGACAGACTTTACGAGCAGTACTTC. It translates to CASSLVRDRLYEQYF.

There are many counts of this clonotype. The chain employs TRBV7-9 and TRBJ2-7; D gene ambiguous. CDR1 and CDR2 from the germline V gene are SEHNR and FQNEAQ (reference sequence). Trimming removed 1 base from V and 1 base from J, with 11 bases in between. The CDR3 is made up of 15 amino acids. In DNA, the CDR3 is TGTGCCAGCAGCTTAGTGGTCGGTTTATCCTACGAGCAGTACTTC. Amino acids: CASSLVVGLSYEQYF.

This clonotype was detected a few times. The chain joins TRBV18 to TRBJ2-3; the match to TRBD2 covers 7 bases. The CDR3 is made up of 15 amino acids. V shed 0 bases, J shed 2 bases, and the junction held 2 bases outside the gene matches. The germline V gene encodes CDR1 KGHSH and CDR2 LQKENI. The CDR3, as DNA: TGTGCCAGCTCACCACCTAGCGGGCACACAGATACGCAGTATTTT. Translation: CASSPPSGHTDTQYF.

The sample holds many counts of this clonotype. The chain is built from TRBV5-5 and TRBJ1-1; D not resolved. Trimming shortened V by 2 bases and J by 0 bases, and 5 bases separated the two germline ends. The CDR3 consists of 13 residues. Germline-derived CDR1 and CDR2 are SGHKS and YYEKEE (reference sequence). CDR3: CASSFIMNTEAFF. Here the CDR3 DNA reads TGTGCCAGCAGCTTTATCATGAACACTGAAGCTTTCTTT.